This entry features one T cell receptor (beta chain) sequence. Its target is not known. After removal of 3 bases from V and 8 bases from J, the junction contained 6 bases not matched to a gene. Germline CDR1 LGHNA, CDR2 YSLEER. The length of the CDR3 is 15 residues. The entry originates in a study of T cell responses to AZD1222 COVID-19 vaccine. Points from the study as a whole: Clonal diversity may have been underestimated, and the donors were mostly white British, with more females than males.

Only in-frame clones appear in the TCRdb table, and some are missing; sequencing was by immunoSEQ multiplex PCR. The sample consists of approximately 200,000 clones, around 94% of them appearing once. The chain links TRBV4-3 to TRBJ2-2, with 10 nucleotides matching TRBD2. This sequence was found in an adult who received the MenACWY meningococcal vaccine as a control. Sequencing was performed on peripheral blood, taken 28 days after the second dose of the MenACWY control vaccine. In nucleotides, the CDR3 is TGCGCCAGCAGCCAGGCCATGACTAGCGGGGGGGAGCTGTTTTTT. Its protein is CASSQAMTSGGELFF.